Detailed here is one T cell receptor (beta chain). The PCR employed 60 Vbeta primers together with 13 Jbeta primers. The data were produced by immunoSEQ multiplex PCR, yet TCRdb's version contains in-frame clones alone and is incomplete. This table has 100,000 to 150,000 clones, less than 85% appearing once. These data originate in a study of cytomegalovirus exposure and HLA in healthy donors. Germline CDR1 and CDR2: MNHEY and SVGAGI. Trimming at V came to 6 bases and at J to 4 bases, leaving 11 bases not matched to a gene. This CDR3 has 15 residues. This clonotype was obtained from a man aged 30-40 years in good health and CMV-seronegative. This chain links TRBV6-5 with TRBJ1-2; TRBD1 agrees at 7 bases. The material sequenced was PBMCs. The CDR3 protein is CASSPSGTAIYGYTF. CDR3 nucleotide sequence: TGTGCCAGCAGCCCATCCGGGACAGCAATCTATGGCTACACCTTC.